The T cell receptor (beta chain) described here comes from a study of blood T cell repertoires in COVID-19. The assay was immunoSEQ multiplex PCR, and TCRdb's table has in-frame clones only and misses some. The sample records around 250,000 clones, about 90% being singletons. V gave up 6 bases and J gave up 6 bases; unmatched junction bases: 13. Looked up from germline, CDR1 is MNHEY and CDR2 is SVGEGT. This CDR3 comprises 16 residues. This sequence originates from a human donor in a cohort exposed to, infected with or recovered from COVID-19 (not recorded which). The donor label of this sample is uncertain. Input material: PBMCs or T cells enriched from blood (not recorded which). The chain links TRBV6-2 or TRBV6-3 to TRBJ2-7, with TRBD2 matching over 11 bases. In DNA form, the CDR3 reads TGTGCCAGCAGCCCGACTAGCGGGGTCCTAGAGGTCGAGCAGTACTTC. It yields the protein CASSPTSGVLEVEQYF.